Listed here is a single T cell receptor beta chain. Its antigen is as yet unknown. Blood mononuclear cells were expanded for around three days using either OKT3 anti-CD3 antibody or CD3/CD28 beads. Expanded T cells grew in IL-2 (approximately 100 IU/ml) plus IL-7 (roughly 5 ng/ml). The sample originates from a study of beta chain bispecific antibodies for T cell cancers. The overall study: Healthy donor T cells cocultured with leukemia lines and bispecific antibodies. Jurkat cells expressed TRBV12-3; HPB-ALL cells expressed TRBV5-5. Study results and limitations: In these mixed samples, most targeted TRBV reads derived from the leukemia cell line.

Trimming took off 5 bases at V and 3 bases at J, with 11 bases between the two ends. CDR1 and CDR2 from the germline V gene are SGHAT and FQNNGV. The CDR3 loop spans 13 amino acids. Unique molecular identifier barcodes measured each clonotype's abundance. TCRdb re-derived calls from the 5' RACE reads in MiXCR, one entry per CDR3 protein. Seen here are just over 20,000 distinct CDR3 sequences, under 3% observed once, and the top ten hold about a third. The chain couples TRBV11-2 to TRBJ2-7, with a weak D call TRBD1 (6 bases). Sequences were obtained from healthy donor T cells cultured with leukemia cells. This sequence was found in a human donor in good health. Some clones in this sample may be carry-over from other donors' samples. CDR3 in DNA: TGTGCCAGCAGCCTTGGGACAAACTACGAGCAGTACTTC. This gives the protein CASSLGTNYEQYF.